This is a list of T cell receptor beta chains from one sample in a study of cytomegalovirus exposure and HLA in healthy donors. TCRdb's table, derived via immunoSEQ multiplex PCR, lists solely in-frame clones and lacks some. The sample holds fewer than 200,000 clones, approximately 88% seen once. Specimen: PBMCs. These receptor sequences come from a woman under 40 in good health and CMV-seronegative. Both conserved end residues are part of each CDR3. A D gene is named only where the DNA matches it firmly. For some rows the clone size is stated as once, few or many, or as a class when expanded; others skip it.

j_gene: TRBJ2-2; d_gene: TRBD1; abundance: -; v_gene: TRBV5-1; CDR3aa: CASSLQGVMTGGELFF; CDR3nt: TGCGCCAGCAGCTTGCAGGGGGTGATGACGGGCGGGGAGCTGTTTTTT
j_gene: TRBJ2-7; d_gene: TRBD1; abundance: few; v_gene: TRBV27; CDR3aa: CASSSGTGFQQYF; CDR3nt: TGTGCCAGCAGCTCAGGGACAGGGTTTCAACAGTACTTC
j_gene: TRBJ2-5; d_gene: -; abundance: -; v_gene: TRBV15; CDR3aa: CATSRSGLIGGETQYF; CDR3nt: TGTGCCACCAGCAGATCGGGATTAATAGGAGGAGAGACCCAGTACTTC
j_gene: TRBJ2-1; d_gene: -; abundance: once; v_gene: TRBV9; CDR3aa: CASSGVRWNEQFF; CDR3nt: TGTGCCAGCAGCGGCGTCAGGTGGAATGAGCAGTTCTTC
j_gene: TRBJ1-2; d_gene: TRBD1; abundance: -; v_gene: TRBV28; CDR3aa: CASSLSGTGLNGYTF; CDR3nt: TGTGCCAGCAGTCTTTCCGGGACAGGCCTCAATGGCTACACCTTC
j_gene: TRBJ1-2; d_gene: -; abundance: -; v_gene: TRBV29-1; CDR3aa: CSVEEGVGLTGGYTF; CDR3nt: TGCAGCGTTGAAGAGGGGGTGGGACTCACGGGGGGCTACACCTTC
j_gene: TRBJ2-1; d_gene: TRBD2; abundance: -; v_gene: TRBV4-1; CDR3aa: CASSPHTREGNEQFF; CDR3nt: TGCGCCAGCAGCCCCCATACGAGGGAGGGAAATGAGCAGTTCTTC
j_gene: TRBJ2-1; d_gene: TRBD2; abundance: -; v_gene: TRBV15; CDR3aa: CATSSYSGRRDEQFF; CDR3nt: TGTGCCACCAGCAGCTATAGCGGGAGGAGGGATGAGCAGTTCTTC
j_gene: TRBJ1-1; d_gene: -; abundance: few; v_gene: TRBV29-1; CDR3aa: CSVAVATNTEAFF; CDR3nt: TGCAGCGTTGCAGTGGCAACGAACACTGAAGCTTTCTTT
j_gene: TRBJ2-1; d_gene: TRBD2; abundance: -; v_gene: TRBV5-1; CDR3aa: CASSPGTSGSNEQFF; CDR3nt: TGCGCCAGCAGCCCCGGGACTAGCGGGAGTAATGAGCAGTTCTTC
j_gene: TRBJ1-5; d_gene: -; abundance: -; v_gene: TRBV10-3; CDR3aa: CANGPGGGQPQHF; CDR3nt: TGTGCCAACGGACCGGGAGGGGGACAGCCCCAGCATTTT
j_gene: TRBJ2-7; d_gene: TRBD1; abundance: -; v_gene: TRBV4-1; CDR3aa: CASSLDPGTGLWSYEQYF; CDR3nt: TGCGCCAGCAGCCTGGACCCCGGGACAGGGCTTTGGTCCTACGAGCAGTACTTC
j_gene: TRBJ2-1; d_gene: TRBD1; abundance: -; v_gene: TRBV4-1; CDR3aa: CASSQVGTGTYNEQFF; CDR3nt: TGCGCCAGCAGCCAAGTTGGGACAGGGACCTACAATGAGCAGTTCTTC
j_gene: TRBJ1-2; d_gene: TRBD1; abundance: -; v_gene: TRBV2; CDR3aa: CASSNKDRVDYGYTF; CDR3nt: TGTGCCAGCAGTAATAAGGACAGGGTTGACTATGGCTACACCTTC
j_gene: TRBJ1-4; d_gene: -; abundance: once; v_gene: TRBV6-6; CDR3aa: CASTPSGGDNEKLFF; CDR3nt: TGTGCCAGCACCCCCTCGGGCGGGGATAATGAAAAACTGTTTTTT
j_gene: TRBJ1-2; d_gene: -; abundance: -; v_gene: TRBV29-1; CDR3aa: CSVHSYGYTF; CDR3nt: TGCAGCGTTCACAGCTATGGCTACACCTTC
j_gene: TRBJ1-2; d_gene: -; abundance: -; v_gene: TRBV10-3; CDR3aa: CAISQDIANYGYTF; CDR3nt: TGTGCCATCAGTCAAGACATAGCTAACTATGGCTACACCTTC
j_gene: TRBJ1-1; d_gene: TRBD1; abundance: -; v_gene: TRBV19; CDR3aa: CASSNPGQGRDTEAFF; CDR3nt: TGTGCCAGTAGTAACCCGGGACAGGGTCGAGACACTGAAGCTTTCTTT
j_gene: TRBJ2-3; d_gene: -; abundance: -; v_gene: TRBV10-3; CDR3aa: CAISDRAGADTQYF; CDR3nt: TGTGCCATCAGTGATAGGGCAGGGGCAGATACGCAGTATTTT
j_gene: TRBJ1-6; d_gene: -; abundance: -; v_gene: TRBV25-1; CDR3aa: CASSENPQAGSPLHF; CDR3nt: TGTGCCAGCAGTGAAAACCCCCAGGCGGGTTCACCCCTCCACTTT
j_gene: TRBJ2-7; d_gene: -; abundance: once; v_gene: TRBV9; CDR3aa: CASSVDPSVIYEQYF; CDR3nt: TGTGCCAGCAGCGTCGACCCTAGCGTAATCTACGAGCAGTACTTC
j_gene: TRBJ2-3; d_gene: TRBD2; abundance: -; v_gene: TRBV7-7; CDR3aa: CASSLGLAGTDTQYF; CDR3nt: TGTGCCAGCAGCCTGGGACTAGCGGGCACAGATACGCAGTATTTT
j_gene: TRBJ2-1; d_gene: TRBD2; abundance: -; v_gene: TRBV7-9; CDR3aa: CASSPLRRAGVSGEQFF; CDR3nt: TGTGCCAGCAGCCCCTTGAGGCGAGCGGGAGTATCGGGTGAGCAGTTCTTC
j_gene: TRBJ2-7; d_gene: -; abundance: -; v_gene: TRBV20-1; CDR3aa: CSAGGNYEQYF; CDR3nt: TGCAGTGCTGGGGGCAACTACGAGCAGTACTTC
j_gene: TRBJ2-7; d_gene: TRBD1; abundance: -; v_gene: TRBV10-1; CDR3aa: CASSEGTGENEQYF; CDR3nt: TGCGCCAGCAGTGAGGGGACAGGGGAGAACGAGCAGTACTTC
j_gene: TRBJ2-3; d_gene: TRBD2; abundance: -; v_gene: TRBV4-3; CDR3aa: CASSDLSGRNTDTQYF; CDR3nt: TGCGCCAGCAGCGACCTTAGCGGGCGAAACACAGATACGCAGTATTTT
j_gene: TRBJ2-1; d_gene: TRBD1; abundance: once; v_gene: TRBV19; CDR3aa: CASILTGTGGRNEQFF; CDR3nt: TGTGCCAGTATTCTAACCGGGACAGGGGGCAGGAATGAGCAGTTCTTC
j_gene: TRBJ1-1; d_gene: -; abundance: -; v_gene: TRBV6-1; CDR3aa: CASSALSQNTEAFF; CDR3nt: TGTGCCAGCAGTGCACTGAGTCAGAACACTGAAGCTTTCTTT
j_gene: TRBJ2-3; d_gene: -; abundance: -; v_gene: TRBV21-1; CDR3aa: CASSKRTSGVESTDTQYF; CDR3nt: TGTGCCAGCAGCAAAAGGACTAGCGGGGTGGAGAGCACAGATACGCAGTATTTT
j_gene: TRBJ2-7; d_gene: TRBD1; abundance: -; v_gene: TRBV4-2; CDR3aa: CASSQGTGGSYEQYF; CDR3nt: TGTGCCAGCAGCCAAGGGACAGGGGGGTCCTACGAGCAGTACTTC
j_gene: TRBJ2-3; d_gene: -; abundance: -; v_gene: TRBV5-1; CDR3aa: CASRYLTDTQYF; CDR3nt: TGCGCCAGCAGATATCTCACAGATACGCAGTATTTT
j_gene: TRBJ1-5; d_gene: -; abundance: once; v_gene: TRBV13; CDR3aa: CASSPMGGVNQPQHF; CDR3nt: TGTGCCAGCAGCCCCATGGGGGGGGTTAATCAGCCCCAGCATTTT
j_gene: TRBJ1-2; d_gene: TRBD1; abundance: -; v_gene: TRBV27; CDR3aa: CASSLAGGIYGYTF; CDR3nt: TGTGCCAGCAGTTTGGCAGGGGGAATCTATGGCTACACCTTC
j_gene: TRBJ2-1; d_gene: TRBD2; abundance: once; v_gene: TRBV28; CDR3aa: CASMPGGYNEQFF; CDR3nt: TGTGCCAGCATGCCGGGGGGGTACAATGAGCAGTTCTTC
j_gene: TRBJ1-4; d_gene: TRBD1; abundance: once; v_gene: TRBV29-1; CDR3aa: CSVGGAGGVGKLFF; CDR3nt: TGCAGCGTGGGCGGGGCAGGGGGCGTCGGAAAACTATTTTTT
j_gene: TRBJ2-6; d_gene: -; abundance: -; v_gene: TRBV27; CDR3aa: CASAVEGVNAGANVLTF; CDR3nt: TGTGCCTCAGCAGTGGAGGGAGTCAACGCTGGGGCCAACGTCCTGACTTTC
j_gene: TRBJ1-2; d_gene: TRBD1; abundance: -; v_gene: TRBV18; CDR3aa: CASSPIRGTEYGYTF; CDR3nt: TGTGCCAGCTCACCAATAAGGGGGACAGAGTATGGCTACACCTTC
j_gene: TRBJ1-1; d_gene: -; abundance: -; v_gene: TRBV28; CDR3aa: CASTLGPRSAFF; CDR3nt: TGTGCCAGCACCTTAGGCCCCAGGTCAGCTTTCTTT
j_gene: TRBJ1-2; d_gene: TRBD1; abundance: -; v_gene: TRBV7-2; CDR3aa: CASSPTGAQNYGYTF; CDR3nt: TGTGCCAGCAGCCCAACAGGGGCCCAGAACTATGGCTACACCTTC
j_gene: TRBJ2-7; d_gene: -; abundance: few; v_gene: TRBV5-5; CDR3aa: CASSLGLSPSYEQYF; CDR3nt: TGTGCCAGCAGCTTGGGACTCTCTCCCTCCTACGAGCAGTACTTC